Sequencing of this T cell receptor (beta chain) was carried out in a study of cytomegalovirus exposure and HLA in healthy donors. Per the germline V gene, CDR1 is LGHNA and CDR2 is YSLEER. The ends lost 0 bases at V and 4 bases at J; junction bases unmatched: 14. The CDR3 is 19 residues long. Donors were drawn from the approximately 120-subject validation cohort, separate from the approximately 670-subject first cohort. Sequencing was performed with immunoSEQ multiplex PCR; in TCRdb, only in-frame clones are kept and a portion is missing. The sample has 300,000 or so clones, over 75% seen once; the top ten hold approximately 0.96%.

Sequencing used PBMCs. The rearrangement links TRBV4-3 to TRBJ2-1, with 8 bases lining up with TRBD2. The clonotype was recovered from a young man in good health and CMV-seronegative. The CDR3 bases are TGCGCCAGCAGCCAAGATACCGGGGGGGCCGGATATACATACAATGAGCAGTTCTTC. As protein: CASSQDTGGAGYTYNEQFF.